Presented here are 32 T cell receptor beta chains from one specimen sequenced in a study of regulatory T cells in long-lasting Graves disease. Specified time point: newly diagnosed GD, antithyroid drugs for less than 3 months. The TCR library was prepared using RNA isolated from PBMCs. With iRepertoire HTBI primers and Arm-PCR of CDR3 regions, TCR beta libraries were built. TCRdb fed the multiplex PCR reads into MiXCR, producing one record per CDR3 protein. There are about 420,000 distinct CDR3 sequences in the sample; roughly 15% occur only once, and around a quarter lies in the top ten. Separately, the same data were catalogued under a study of T cells in Graves' hyperthyroidism and ophthalmopathy.

The sample in question was peripheral blood mononuclear cells (PBMCs), obtained at new diagnosis, from a patient treated with antithyroid drugs. These receptors originate from a young woman with Graves disease.

The V gene is TRBV18, the J gene TRBJ1-1; perhaps TRBD1 as D (5 bases). Germline loops: CDR1 KGHSH, CDR2 LQKENI. The CDR3 spans 13 residues. V lost 3 bases and J 3 bases, leaving 8 bases between the germline ends. The CDR3 loop reads CASSPIGDTEAFF. In DNA form, the CDR3 reads TGTGCCAGCTCACCTATAGGGGACACTGAAGCTTTCTTT.

A few counts support this clonotype. The chain recombines TRBV6-1 with TRBJ2-4; the D gene could be TRBD1 or TRBD2 (7 bases each). CDR3 length: 14 amino acids. V lost 11 bases, J lost 6 bases, and 20 bases lay in between. CDR1 MNHNS and CDR2 SASEGT come from the germline V gene. CDR3 in DNA: TGTGCCGGCACGACCAGGGGGGAGGGAAACATTCAGTACTTC. It translates to CAGTTRGEGNIQYF.

The rearrangement joins TRBV13 to TRBJ1-2; 9 positions match TRBD1. This CDR3 contains 16 residues. Germline V lookup: CDR1 PRHDT, CDR2 FYEKMQ (reference sequence). V gave up 5 bases and J gave up 4 bases; unmatched junction bases: 11. CDR3 loop: CASSHRGQGRFYGYTF. In DNA, the CDR3 is TGTGCCAGCAGCCACCGTGGACAGGGGAGGTTCTATGGCTACACCTTC.

Many counts were recorded for this clonotype. V usage is TRBV27 and J usage is TRBJ2-3; D possibly uses TRBD1 or TRBD2 (7 bases each). Looked up from germline, CDR1 is MNHEY and CDR2 is SMNVEV (reference sequence). The V end lost 6 bases, the J end lost 5 bases, and 18 bases lay between the germline ends. This CDR3 spans 15 amino acids. The CDR3 is CASSFGRGRGDTQYF. The CDR3 nucleotides are TGTGCCAGCAGCTTTGGGAGGGGGCGGGGAGATACGCAGTATTTT.

This clonotype was seen many times. The rearrangement joins TRBV18 to TRBJ2-1; no clear D gene. Germline V lookup: CDR1 KGHSH, CDR2 LQKENI. Trimming left V 3 bases short and J 8 bases short, with 11 bases between. This CDR3 has 13 residues. CDR3: CASSPYVGDEQFF. CDR3 bases: TGTGCCAGCTCACCTTACGTTGGGGATGAGCAGTTCTTC.

This chain joins TRBV6-9 and TRBJ1-1; D not certain. CDR3 length: 14 amino acids. Trimming cost V 4 bases and J 4 bases, with 13 bases left between them. Germline V gene sequence: CDR1 MNHGY, CDR2 SVAAGI. Written as DNA, the CDR3 is TGTGCCAGCAGTTGGGGTGGGGTAGGCACTGAAGCTTTCTTT. It specifies CASSWGGVGTEAFF.

This CDR3 reads CSTFSQPTEAFF. CDR3 coding DNA: TGCAGCACGTTCTCTCAGCCCACTGAAGCTTTCTTT. The chain recombines TRBV29-1 with TRBJ1-1; D gene uncertain. CDR1 is SQVTM, CDR2 ANQGSEA, per germline. The CDR3 has 12 amino acids. The V end lost 8 bases, the J end lost 4 bases, and 14 bases lay between the germline ends.

This clonotype was seen at least ten times. The chain carries TRBV9 and TRBJ2-3, with D unresolved. This CDR3 is 15 amino acids long. With 4 bases removed from V and 0 bases from J, the gap between germline ends came to 12 bases. In germline, CDR1 is SGDLS, CDR2 YYNGEE. CDR3 residues: CASSRRVLSTDTQYF. The CDR3 DNA is TGTGCCAGCAGCCGAAGGGTCCTCAGCACAGATACGCAGTATTTT.

This clonotype appeared a few times. The junction differs from germline at one of its ends, possibly a read error. This chain connects TRBV5-1 to TRBJ2-3; 8 nucleotides line up with TRBD1. The germline V gene has CDR1 SGHRS and CDR2 YFSETQ. The CDR3 runs 15 residues. As DNA, the CDR3 is TGCACCAGTAAACCAGGGGGCGCATTTCAGGATACGCAGTATTTT. It specifies CTSKPGGAFQDTQYF.

This clonotype was counted many times. The CDR3 region is CSARRENQETQYF. As DNA, the CDR3 is TGCAGTGCTAGGCGGGAAAACCAAGAGACCCAGTACTTC. V and J are TRBV20-1 and TRBJ2-5, with D possibly being TRBD2 (6 bases). The ends were cut back, 3 bases at V and 0 bases at J, with 8 bases in the middle. This CDR3 contains 13 residues. The germline CDR1 and CDR2 sequences are DFQATT and SNEGSKA (reference sequence).

This clonotype showed up many times. The J gene is TRBJ2-5, the V gene TRBV9; 8 bases line up with TRBD2. V lost 0 bases and J lost 2; bases outside the gene matches: 3. CDR3 size: 15 residues. Germline V lookup: CDR1 SGDLS, CDR2 YYNGEE. CDR3 amino acids: CASSVGTSFQETQYF. CDR3 sequence (DNA): TGTGCCAGCAGCGTAGGGACTAGCTTTCAAGAGACCCAGTACTTC. The full variable domain, completed using reference TRBV9 and TRBJ2-5, is DSGVTQTPKHLITATGQRVTLRCSPRSGDLSVYWYQQSLDQGLQFLIQYYNGEERAKGNILERFSAQQFPDLHSELNLSSLELGDSALYFCASSVGTSFQETQYFGPGTRLLVL.

Many counts were recorded for this clonotype. V gene TRBV29-1 combines with J gene TRBJ1-2; D call uncertain. Germline CDR1 SQVTM, CDR2 ANQGSEA. Trimming took 6 bases from V and 2 from J, leaving 13 bases between them. This CDR3 is built from 13 residues. DNA for the CDR3: TGCAGCGTGGGCGTACTGGGGAACTATGGCTACACCTTC. It yields the protein CSVGVLGNYGYTF.

This clonotype was picked up many times. Germline is not matched at one junction end, which may reflect a read error. The chain has TRBV10-2 and TRBJ2-7; 8 bases line up with TRBD1. The CDR3 consists of 14 residues. In germline, CDR1 is WSHSY, CDR2 SAAADI. The CDR3 nucleotides are TGCGCCAGCAGTGAAGACAGGGGATCCTTCGAGCAGTACTTC. The encoded protein is CASSEDRGSFEQYF.

This clonotype was counted only a few times. The gene calls are TRBV7-3 and TRBJ2-3; TRBD2 matches at 12 bases. V dropped 5 bases and J dropped 4; count of bases not matched to a gene: 7. The CDR3 is made up of 16 amino acids. CDR1 and CDR2 from the germline V gene are SGHTA and FQGTGA. This CDR3 reads CASSQQLAGGPDTQYF. DNA for the CDR3: TGTGCCAGCAGCCAACAACTAGCGGGAGGCCCAGATACGCAGTATTTT.

This sequence joins TRBV29-1 and TRBJ2-3, with TRBD2 identical over 8 bases. V trimming: 5 bases; J trimming: 3 bases; junction bases outside the gene matches: 7. This CDR3 has 14 residues. CDR1 and CDR2 from the germline V gene are SQVTM and ANQGSEA. The CDR3 nucleotides read TGCAGCGTTCCTCGGGAGGGCTCAACAGATACGCAGTATTTT. Encoded protein: CSVPREGSTDTQYF.

This clonotype was seen a few times. The chain uses TRBV5-1 and TRBJ2-3, with 8 positions matching TRBD2. The CDR3 length is 14 residues. V shed 5 bases and J 6 bases; nucleotides not matched to a gene: 8. CDR1 is SGHRS and CDR2 is YFSETQ in the germline V gene. CDR3: CASSREGLRDTQYF. The CDR3 nucleotides are TGCGCCAGCAGTCGGGAGGGCCTTAGGGATACGCAGTATTTT.

This clonotype was counted ten times or more. V is TRBV27 and J is TRBJ2-3, with 11 positions matching TRBD2. Germline V lookup: CDR1 MNHEY, CDR2 SMNVEV (reference sequence). The CDR3 runs to 15 residues. With V trimmed by 6 bases and J by 2 bases, 4 bases remained unmatched. The CDR3 DNA follows: TGTGCCAGCAGCAGACTAGCGGGATACACAGATACGCAGTATTTT. Translation gives CASSRLAGYTDTQYF.

The V call is TRBV29-1, the J call TRBJ2-3; no clear D. V was shortened by 3 bases and J by 7 bases, with 14 bases between the two germline ends. In germline, CDR1 is SQVTM, CDR2 ANQGSEA. The CDR3 totals 13 residues. For the CDR3, the DNA is TGCAGCGTTGAGGGTGGCCAGGTATATACGCAGTATTTT. As protein: CSVEGGQVYTQYF.

In this sample, this clonotype turned up many times. The J gene is TRBJ2-1, the V gene TRBV5-1, with 7 bases fitting TRBD2. Germline values: CDR1 SGHRS, CDR2 YFSETQ. This CDR3 has 15 amino acids. Losses at the gene ends were 2 bases for V and 5 bases for J; bases not matched to a gene: 7. The CDR3: CASSFGGRANNEQFF. The CDR3 DNA sequence: TGCGCCAGCAGCTTTGGTGGGAGGGCAAACAATGAGCAGTTCTTC. Variable domain in full (rest from reference TRBV5-1 and TRBJ2-1): KAGVTQTPRYLIKTRGQQVTLSCSPISGHRSVSWYQQTPGQGLQFLFEYFSETQRNKGNFPGRFSGRQFSNSRSEMNVSTLELGDSALYLCASSFGGRANNEQFFGPGTRLTVL.

Concerning this clonotype: A much larger clone is a single base away; this may be a read error. The J gene is TRBJ2-2, the V gene TRBV27, with D maybe TRBD1 (6 bases). V was trimmed by 5 bases and J by 5 bases, leaving 24 bases between them. Looked up from germline, CDR1 is MNHEY and CDR2 is SMNVEV (reference sequence). The CDR3 is made up of 18 amino acids. CDR3 protein: CASSPSHFSGTTTGELFF. The CDR3 region has the DNA TGTGCCAGCAGTCCCTCCCATTTCTCCGGGACAACAACCGGGGAGCTGTTTTTT.

V is TRBV20-1 and J is TRBJ2-7, with a weak D call TRBD1 (5 bases). Germline CDR1 and CDR2: DFQATT and SNEGSKA (reference sequence). Trimming removed 3 bases from V and 2 bases from J, with 11 bases in between. This CDR3 comprises 13 residues. The CDR3 sequence is CSASPGWAYEQYF. The CDR3 nucleotides read TGCAGTGCTAGCCCAGGGTGGGCCTACGAGCAGTACTTC.

This chain joins TRBV29-1 and TRBJ1-2, with 7 bases matching TRBD1. Germline trimming cut 7 bases from V and 2 bases from J; bases unmatched to any gene: 10. Germline V gives CDR1 SQVTM, CDR2 ANQGSEA. The CDR3 sequence is 14 residues long. The CDR3 DNA sequence: TGCAGCGCTCAACAGGGGCCCGAAAACTATGGCTACACCTTC. Encoded protein: CSAQQGPENYGYTF.

The table lists this clonotype with a few counts. The V call is TRBV6-1, the J call TRBJ2-5; a possible D gene is TRBD1 (5 bases). CDR3 size: 16 residues. V shed 2 bases and J shed 5 bases, with 18 bases lying between them. CDR1 and CDR2 (germline): MNHNS, SASEGT. In DNA form, the CDR3 reads TGTGCCAGCAGTGAAAGTCGGACAATCCCTGGGGAGACCCAGTACTTC. It codes for CASSESRTIPGETQYF.

This chain uses TRBV19 with TRBJ1-1; tentative D call: TRBD1 (5 bases). V lost 6 bases and J lost 11, with 22 bases in between. The CDR3 has 14 amino acids. Germline V gene lookup returns CDR1 LNHDA and CDR2 SQIVND (reference sequence). Written as DNA, the CDR3 is TGTGCCAGTAGCACATTAGGGACTGCTGGAAAGGCTTTCTTT. It codes for CASSTLGTAGKAFF.

CDR3: CATSRDMTVGNTIYF. CDR3 DNA sequence: TGTGCCACCAGCAGAGATATGACAGTTGGAAACACCATATATTTT. The V gene is TRBV15, the J gene TRBJ1-3; D might be TRBD1 (5 bases). V shed 0 bases and J shed 3 bases, with 9 bases lying between them. This CDR3 has 15 residues. From germline, CDR1 is LNHNV and CDR2 YYDKDF (reference sequence). Together with reference TRBV15 and TRBJ1-3, the CDR3 gives the full variable domain: DAMVIQNPRYQVTQFGKPVTLSCSQTLNHNVMYWYQQKSSQAPKLLFHYYDKDFNNEADTPDNFQSRRPNTSFCFLDIRSPGLGDTAMYLCATSRDMTVGNTIYFGEGSWLTVV.

This clonotype has ten or more counts. The chain employs TRBV20-1 and TRBJ1-2; TRBD1 might be the D (5 bases). CDR3 length: 17 amino acids. Germline V lookup: CDR1 DFQATT, CDR2 SNEGSKA (reference sequence). V was clipped by 4 bases and J by 0 bases, with 21 bases between them. The CDR3 protein is CSATRISGTGANYGYTF. The CDR3 DNA reads TGCAGTGCTACCCGAATCTCTGGGACGGGAGCTAACTATGGCTACACCTTC.

This clonotype was observed many times. V gene TRBV18 combines with J gene TRBJ2-3; unclear D gene. There are 16 residues in the CDR3. Trimming left V 3 bases short and J 4 bases short, with 17 bases between. The germline CDR1 and CDR2 sequences are KGHSH and LQKENI. The CDR3 region has the DNA TGTGCCAGCTCACCGAGGAAGAAGGGTGGGCCAGATACGCAGTATTTT. Protein: CASSPRKKGGPDTQYF.

This clonotype was observed a handful of times. This chain joins TRBV20-1 and TRBJ2-5; possibly TRBD2 for D (6 bases). The V end lost 7 bases, the J end lost 2 bases, and 17 bases lay between the germline ends. The germline gives CDR1 DFQATT, CDR2 SNEGSKA (reference sequence). The CDR3 runs to 14 residues. The CDR3 DNA is TGCAGTGTCCCCCCCCCGGGGAGGCAAGAGACCCAGTACTTC. Amino acid sequence: CSVPPPGRQETQYF.

Ten or more counts support this clonotype. This chain joins TRBV20-1 and TRBJ2-7; tentatively, D is TRBD1 (5 bases). Looked up from germline, CDR1 is DFQATT and CDR2 is SNEGSKA (reference sequence). The CDR3 consists of 15 residues. V dropped 3 bases and J dropped 4 bases, with 19 bases sitting between them. CDR3 DNA sequence: TGCAGTGCTAGGAGGCGTGGGGCAGCCCTTTACGAGCAGTACTTC. Translated, it gives CSARRRGAALYEQYF.

There are a few counts of this clonotype. The chain recombines TRBV6-9 with TRBJ1-1, with unresolved D. The CDR3 contains 13 residues. Germline values: CDR1 MNHGY, CDR2 SVAAGI. Trimming cost V 2 bases and J 7 bases, with 11 bases left between them. CDR3 coding DNA: TGTGCCAGCAGTTATCGGCAGCCCTATGAAGCTTTCTTT. Its translation is CASSYRQPYEAFF.

The J gene is TRBJ2-1, the V gene TRBV11-2; 10 bases agree with TRBD2. There are 15 residues in the CDR3. Trimming cost V 10 bases and J 4 bases; bases outside gene matches: 10. From germline, CDR1 is SGHAT and CDR2 FQNNGV. In DNA form, the CDR3 reads TGTGCCACCGAGTACACTAGCGGGGCTTACAATGAGCAGTTCTTC. Its protein is CATEYTSGAYNEQFF.

This clonotype came up many times. This chain links TRBV29-1 with TRBJ1-2; perhaps TRBD1 as D (5 bases). This CDR3 contains 12 residues. V was trimmed by 4 bases and J by 2 bases, leaving 8 bases between them. Germline loops: CDR1 SQVTM, CDR2 ANQGSEA. The CDR3 here is CSVGQGNYGYTF. The CDR3 nucleotides are TGCAGCGTTGGCCAGGGCAACTATGGCTACACCTTC.